This entry lists 21 T cell receptor beta chains sequenced from one sample in a study of blood T cell repertoires in COVID-19. The protocol was immunoSEQ multiplex PCR, while the TCRdb copy is restricted to in-frame clones and leaves out a portion. The sample has about 69,000 clones, 80% to 95% seen once. Sequencing was done on a sample of peripheral blood. The receptors come from a woman aged 55 to 70 with active COVID-19.

The rearrangement uses TRBV4-1 and TRBJ2-7; 7 bases fit TRBD1. The V gene end was trimmed by 6 bases and the J gene end by 0 bases; junction bases not matched to a gene: 8. The CDR3 has 15 residues. The germline V gene encodes CDR1 MGHRA and CDR2 YSYEKL. The CDR3 reads CASRPTGESSYEQYF. The DNA for the CDR3 is TGCGCCAGCAGACCTACAGGGGAAAGCTCCTACGAGCAGTACTTC.

The chain recombines TRBV5-1 with TRBJ2-7; 14 positions match TRBD2. CDR3 size: 16 residues. CDR1 and CDR2 (germline): SGHRS, YFSETQ. The trim removed 4 bases at V and 6 bases at J, leaving 9 bases unmatched. CDR3 DNA: TGCGCCAGCAGCAAGGGACTAGCGGGAGAAAGGACCGAGCAGTACTTC. Amino acid sequence: CASSKGLAGERTEQYF.

Only a few counts were recorded for this clone. V usage is TRBV6-1 and J usage is TRBJ2-2; unclear D gene. V was shortened by 1 base and J by 4 bases, with 7 bases between the two germline ends. CDR3 size: 14 residues. Germline V CDR1 and CDR2: MNHNS, SASEGT. The CDR3 bases are TGTGCCAGCAGTGAAGGGGCTCCCACCGGGGAGCTGTTTTTT. Encoded protein: CASSEGAPTGELFF.

The chain links TRBV30 to TRBJ2-7, with 7 bases lining up with TRBD1. Germline V gives CDR1 GTSNPN, CDR2 SVGIG (reference sequence). The V gene end was trimmed by 5 bases and the J gene end by 2 bases; junction bases not matched to a gene: 3. The CDR3 loop spans 12 amino acids. In nucleotides, the CDR3 is TGTGCCTGGGACAGGGCAACCTACGAGCAGTACTTC. It codes for CAWDRATYEQYF.

The V gene is TRBV7-9, the J gene TRBJ2-2; D uncertain. V lost 3 bases and J lost 5, with 13 bases in between. The CDR3 covers 15 residues. Germline CDR1 and CDR2: SEHNR and FQNEAQ (reference sequence). In nucleotides, the CDR3 is TGTGCCAGCAGCTTCAGAGGATTGGAGACCGGGGAGCTGTTTTTT. It codes for CASSFRGLETGELFF.

V gene TRBV7-9 combines with J gene TRBJ2-2, with a tentative D call TRBD2 (6 bases). This CDR3 is built from 13 residues. CDR1 and CDR2 from the germline V gene are SEHNR and FQNEAQ (reference sequence). Trimming took off 6 bases at V and 4 bases at J, with 9 bases between the two ends. DNA for the CDR3: TGTGCCAGCAGGGGACTGAGCACCGGGGAGCTGTTTTTT. Translating it yields CASRGLSTGELFF.

The chain joins TRBV15 to TRBJ1-2; 10 bases map to TRBD1. Germline trimming cut 3 bases from V and 4 bases from J; bases unmatched to any gene: 5. The CDR3 length is 15 residues. CDR1 is LNHNV and CDR2 is YYDKDF in the germline V gene (reference sequence). Here the CDR3 reads CATSSQTGGFYGYTF. CDR3 coding DNA: TGTGCCACCAGCAGCCAGACAGGGGGCTTCTATGGCTACACCTTC.

V usage is TRBV4-2 and J usage is TRBJ2-5; 9 bases are shared with TRBD2. CDR1 is LGHNA, CDR2 YNFKEQ, per germline. After removal of 0 bases from V and 5 bases from J, the junction contained 10 bases not matched to a gene. This CDR3 is 17 amino acids long. The CDR3 protein is CASSQDPGLSGGETQYF. CDR3 nucleotide sequence: TGTGCCAGCAGCCAAGATCCCGGACTGAGCGGGGGGGAGACCCAGTACTTC.

The chain couples TRBV3-1 (or the pseudogene TRBV3-2) to TRBJ2-7, with 14 nucleotides matching TRBD2. V dropped 1 base and J dropped 1; count of bases not matched to a gene: 3. The germline CDR1 and CDR2 sequences are LGHDT and YNNKEL (reference sequence). The CDR3 covers 17 residues. Written as DNA, the CDR3 is TGTGCCAGCAGCCAAGTCAGACTAGCGGGAGGGTCCTACGAGCAGTACTTC. This encodes CASSQVRLAGGSYEQYF.

The chain has TRBV14 and TRBJ1-1, with D perhaps matching TRBD1 (6 bases). Per the germline V gene, CDR1 is SGHDN and CDR2 is FVKESK. The CDR3 spans 13 residues. V shed 6 bases and J shed 3 bases, with 11 bases lying between them. This CDR3 is CASSTGLDTEAFF. The CDR3 bases are TGTGCCAGCAGTACAGGGTTGGACACTGAAGCTTTCTTT.

The chain carries TRBV2 and TRBJ2-1, with 8 bases that match TRBD2. CDR3 length equals 14 residues. Germline CDR1 is SNHLY and CDR2 is FYNNEI. With V trimmed by 6 bases and J by 6 bases, 7 bases remained unmatched. CDR3 residues: CASSPERGINEQFF. Written as DNA, the CDR3 is TGTGCCAGCAGCCCGGAGCGGGGGATCAATGAGCAGTTCTTC.

This clone was seen repeatedly, ten times or more. This rearrangement joins TRBV7-9 to TRBJ2-5; 9 bases match TRBD2. V gave up 7 bases and J gave up 5 bases; unmatched junction bases: 14. Germline-derived CDR1 and CDR2 are SEHNR and FQNEAQ (reference sequence). The CDR3 spans 16 residues. The CDR3 nucleotides are TGTGCCAGCACTACGGGGGTAGCGGGAGCCTGGGAGACCCAGTACTTC. This codes for CASTTGVAGAWETQYF.

V gene TRBV2 combines with J gene TRBJ1-1; 8 bases map to TRBD1. The CDR3 has 16 residues. Germline CDR1 and CDR2: SNHLY and FYNNEI. After removal of 1 base from V and 7 bases from J, the junction contained 11 bases not matched to a gene. The CDR3 DNA reads TGTGCCAGCAGTGAAGGCTTGACAGGGGCAAGGGTTGAAGCTTTCTTT. Residues: CASSEGLTGARVEAFF.

The chain recombines TRBV11-2 with TRBJ2-4, with 11 positions matching TRBD2. CDR3 length equals 16 residues. CDR1 is SGHAT, CDR2 FQNNGV, per germline. The V segment lost 0 bases and the J segment 11 bases; nucleotides outside the gene matches: 9. The CDR3 here is CASSLDLGLAGGVQYF. DNA of the CDR3: TGTGCCAGCAGCTTAGATCTCGGGCTAGCGGGGGGTGTTCAGTACTTC.

The chain employs TRBV27 and TRBJ2-7, with D hard to call. Germline-derived CDR1 and CDR2 are MNHEY and SMNVEV (reference sequence). Trimming shortened V by 3 bases and J by 2 bases, and 11 bases separated the two germline ends. This CDR3 is 14 amino acids long. The chain's CDR3 is CASSLAATAYEQYF. In nucleotides, the CDR3 is TGTGCCAGCAGTTTGGCGGCTACTGCCTACGAGCAGTACTTC.

J is TRBJ2-1 and V is TRBV5-1; 10 bases map to TRBD2. With 3 bases clipped from V and 6 bases from J, the junction kept 6 bases outside the gene matches. Germline V CDR1 and CDR2: SGHRS, YFSETQ. The CDR3 is made up of 15 amino acids. The CDR3 sequence is CASSSGLATFNEQFF. The CDR3 DNA reads as TGCGCCAGCAGCTCGGGACTAGCGACCTTCAATGAGCAGTTCTTC.

The J gene is TRBJ1-2, the V gene TRBV6-5, with TRBD1 identical over 7 bases. Germline V gene sequence: CDR1 MNHEY, CDR2 SVGAGI. This CDR3 contains 13 residues. The trim removed 4 bases at V and 4 bases at J, leaving 3 bases unmatched. CDR3 DNA: TGTGCCAGCAGTTGGGGACAGCGCTATGGCTACACCTTC. This gives the protein CASSWGQRYGYTF.

This rearrangement joins TRBV27 to TRBJ2-2, with TRBD1 as a possible D gene (7 bases). Germline V lookup: CDR1 MNHEY, CDR2 SMNVEV (reference sequence). Trimming shortened V by 2 bases and J by 6 bases, and 25 bases separated the two germline ends. This CDR3 spans 19 amino acids. The chain's CDR3 is CASSLLRDRGPRVAGELFF. CDR3 DNA sequence: TGTGCCAGCAGTTTACTGCGGGACAGAGGCCCTCGGGTCGCCGGGGAGCTGTTTTTT.

The chain recombines TRBV28 with TRBJ2-1; the match to TRBD2 covers 7 bases. The CDR3 sequence is 17 residues long. V gave up 2 bases and J gave up 5 bases; unmatched junction bases: 12. The germline V gene encodes CDR1 MDHEN and CDR2 SYDVKM. Here the CDR3 DNA reads TGTGCCAGCAGTTTAATTTTCCGGTCTAGCGGTAACAATGAGCAGTTCTTC. Protein sequence: CASSLIFRSSGNNEQFF.

This chain joins TRBV10-1 and TRBJ1-2, with D unclear. CDR1 WNHNN and CDR2 SYGVQD come from the germline V gene (reference sequence). This CDR3 has 13 residues. Deletions cut 4 bases from V and 5 bases from J, with 11 bases between. CDR3 sequence: CASSGGLEYGYTF. Written as DNA, the CDR3 is TGCGCCAGCAGTGGAGGGCTTGAGTATGGCTACACCTTC.

CDR3 in DNA: TGTGCCAGCAGAGGGACACCGGGGCCAAAGTTCTTC. This codes for CASRGTPGPKFF. The J gene is TRBJ2-1, the V gene TRBV6-5; perhaps TRBD1 as D (6 bases). The length of the CDR3 is 12 residues. Germline V gene lookup returns CDR1 MNHEY and CDR2 SVGAGI. Trimming left V 6 bases short and J 14 bases short, with 17 bases between.